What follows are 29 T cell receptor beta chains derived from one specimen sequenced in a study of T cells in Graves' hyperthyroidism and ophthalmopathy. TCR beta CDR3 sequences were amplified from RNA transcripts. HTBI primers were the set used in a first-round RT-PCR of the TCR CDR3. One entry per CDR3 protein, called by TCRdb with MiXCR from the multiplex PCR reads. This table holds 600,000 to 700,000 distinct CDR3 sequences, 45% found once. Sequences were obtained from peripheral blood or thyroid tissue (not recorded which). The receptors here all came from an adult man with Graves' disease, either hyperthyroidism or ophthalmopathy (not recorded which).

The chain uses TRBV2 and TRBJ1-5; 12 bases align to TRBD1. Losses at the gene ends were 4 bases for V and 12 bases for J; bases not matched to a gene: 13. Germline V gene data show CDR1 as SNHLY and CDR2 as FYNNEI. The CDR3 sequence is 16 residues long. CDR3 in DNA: TGTGCCAGCAGTGTTTACGGGACAGGGGGCTTCGGCGGCCAGCATTTT. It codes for CASSVYGTGGFGGQHF. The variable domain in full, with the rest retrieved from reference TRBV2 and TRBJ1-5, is EPEVTQTPSHQVTQMGQEVILRCVPISNHLYFYWYRQILGQKVEFLVSFYNNEISEKSEIFDDQFSVERPDGSNFTLKIRSTKLEDSAMYFCASSVYGTGGFGGQHFGDGTRLSIL.

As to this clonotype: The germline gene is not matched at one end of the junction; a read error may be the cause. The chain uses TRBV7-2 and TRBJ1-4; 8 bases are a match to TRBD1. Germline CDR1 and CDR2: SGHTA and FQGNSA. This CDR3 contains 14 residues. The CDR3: CASSSVQGDEKLFF. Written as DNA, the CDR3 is TGCGCCAGCAGCTCTGTACAGGGGGATGAAAAACTGTTTTTT.

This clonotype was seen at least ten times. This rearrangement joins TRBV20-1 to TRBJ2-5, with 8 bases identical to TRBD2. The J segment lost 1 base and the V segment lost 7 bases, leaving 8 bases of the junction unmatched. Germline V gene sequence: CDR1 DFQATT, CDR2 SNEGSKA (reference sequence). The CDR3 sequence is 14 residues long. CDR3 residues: CSVTAGDIQETQYF. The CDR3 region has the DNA TGCAGTGTAACAGCGGGAGATATCCAAGAGACCCAGTACTTC.

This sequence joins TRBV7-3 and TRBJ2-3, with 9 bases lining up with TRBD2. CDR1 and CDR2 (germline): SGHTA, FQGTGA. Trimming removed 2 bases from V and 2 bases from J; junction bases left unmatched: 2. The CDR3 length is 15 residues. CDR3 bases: TGTGCCAGCAGCTTACGCGGGAGGGCCACAGATACGCAGTATTTT. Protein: CASSLRGRATDTQYF.

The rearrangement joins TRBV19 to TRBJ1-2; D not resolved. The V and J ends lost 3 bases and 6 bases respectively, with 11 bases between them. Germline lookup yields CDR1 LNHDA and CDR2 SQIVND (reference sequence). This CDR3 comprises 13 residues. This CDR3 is CASSMRVGDGYTF. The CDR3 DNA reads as TGTGCCAGTAGTATGAGGGTCGGCGATGGCTACACCTTC.

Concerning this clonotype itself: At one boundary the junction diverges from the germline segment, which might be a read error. The CDR3 DNA reads as TGCGCCAGCAGCAAACTAGCGGTCGACCAAGAGACCCAGTACTTC. Translated, it gives CASSKLAVDQETQYF. This chain joins TRBV9 and TRBJ2-5, with 8 bases fitting TRBD2. The CDR3 is 15 amino acids. Per the germline V gene, CDR1 is SGDLS and CDR2 is YYNGEE.

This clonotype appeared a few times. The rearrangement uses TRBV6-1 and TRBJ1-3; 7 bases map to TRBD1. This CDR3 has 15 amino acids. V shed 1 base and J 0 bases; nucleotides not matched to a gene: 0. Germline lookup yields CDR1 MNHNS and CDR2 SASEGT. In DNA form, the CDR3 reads TGTGCCAGCAGTGAAGACAGGGGCTCTGGAAACACCATATATTTT. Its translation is CASSEDRGSGNTIYF.

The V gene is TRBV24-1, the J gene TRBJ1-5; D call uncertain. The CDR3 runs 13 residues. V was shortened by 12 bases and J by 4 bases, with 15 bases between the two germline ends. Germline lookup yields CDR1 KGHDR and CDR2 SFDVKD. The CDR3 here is CAWSVSGNQPQHF. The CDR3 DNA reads TGTGCCTGGAGTGTCTCGGGTAATCAGCCCCAGCATTTT.

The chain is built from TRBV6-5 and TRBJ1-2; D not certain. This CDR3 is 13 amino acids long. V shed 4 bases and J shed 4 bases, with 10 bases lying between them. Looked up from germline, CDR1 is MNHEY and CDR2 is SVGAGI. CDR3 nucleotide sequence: TGTGCCAGCAGTTTAGCGGTTTTCTATGGCTACACCTTC. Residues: CASSLAVFYGYTF.

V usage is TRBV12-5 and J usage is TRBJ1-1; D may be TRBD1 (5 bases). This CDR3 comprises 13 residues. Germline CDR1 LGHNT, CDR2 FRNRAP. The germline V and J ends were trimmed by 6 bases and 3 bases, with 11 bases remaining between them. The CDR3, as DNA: TGTGCTAGTGGCCCTACAGGTGACACTGAAGCTTTCTTT. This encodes CASGPTGDTEAFF.

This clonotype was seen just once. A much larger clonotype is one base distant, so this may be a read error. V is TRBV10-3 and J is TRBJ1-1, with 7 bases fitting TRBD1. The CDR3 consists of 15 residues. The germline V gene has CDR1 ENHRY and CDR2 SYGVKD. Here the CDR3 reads CATSESGQRNTEAFF. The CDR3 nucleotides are TGTGCCACCAGTGAGTCGGGACAGCGGAACACTGAAGCTTTCTTT.

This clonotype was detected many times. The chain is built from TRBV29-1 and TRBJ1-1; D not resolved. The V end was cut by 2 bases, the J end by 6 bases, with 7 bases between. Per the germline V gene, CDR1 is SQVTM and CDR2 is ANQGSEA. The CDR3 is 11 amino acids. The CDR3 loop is CSVELGPEAFF. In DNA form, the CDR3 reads TGCAGCGTTGAATTGGGTCCTGAAGCTTTCTTT.

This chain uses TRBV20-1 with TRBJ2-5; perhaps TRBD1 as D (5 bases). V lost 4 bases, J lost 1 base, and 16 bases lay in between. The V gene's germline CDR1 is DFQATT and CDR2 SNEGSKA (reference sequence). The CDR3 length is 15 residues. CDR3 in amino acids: CSAKDSRGSQETQYF. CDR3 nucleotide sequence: TGCAGTGCTAAAGACAGCCGAGGTTCCCAAGAGACCCAGTACTTC.

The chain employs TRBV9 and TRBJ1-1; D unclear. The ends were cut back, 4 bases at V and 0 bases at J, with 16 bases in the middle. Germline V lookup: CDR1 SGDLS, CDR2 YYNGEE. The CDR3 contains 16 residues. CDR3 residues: CASSPRGDYMNTEAFF. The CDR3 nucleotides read TGTGCCAGCAGCCCTCGCGGGGATTACATGAACACTGAAGCTTTCTTT. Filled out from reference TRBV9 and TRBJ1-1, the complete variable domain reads DSGVTQTPKHLITATGQRVTLRCSPRSGDLSVYWYQQSLDQGLQFLIQYYNGEERAKGNILERFSAQQFPDLHSELNLSSLELGDSALYFCASSPRGDYMNTEAFFGQGTRLTVV.

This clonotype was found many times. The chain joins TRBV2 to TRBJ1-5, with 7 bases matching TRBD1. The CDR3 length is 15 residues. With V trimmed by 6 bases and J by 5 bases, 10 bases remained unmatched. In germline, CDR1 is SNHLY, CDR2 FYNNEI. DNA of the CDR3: TGTGCCAGCAGACGAGGGGGGGACAGCTATCAGCCCCAGCATTTT. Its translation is CASRRGGDSYQPQHF.

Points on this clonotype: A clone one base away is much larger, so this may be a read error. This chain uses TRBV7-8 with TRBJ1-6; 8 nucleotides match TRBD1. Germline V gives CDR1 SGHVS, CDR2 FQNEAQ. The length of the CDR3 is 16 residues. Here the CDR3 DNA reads TGTGTCAGCAGCCGCGGCGGACAGGGCTATAATTCACCCCTCCACTTT. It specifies CVSSRGGQGYNSPLHF.

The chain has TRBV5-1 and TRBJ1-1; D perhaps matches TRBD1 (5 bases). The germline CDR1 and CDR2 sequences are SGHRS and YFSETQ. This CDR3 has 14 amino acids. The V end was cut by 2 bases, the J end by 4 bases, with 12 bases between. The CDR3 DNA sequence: TGCGCCAGCAGCTTTGGAGGGACTATCACTGAAGCTTTCTTT. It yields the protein CASSFGGTITEAFF.

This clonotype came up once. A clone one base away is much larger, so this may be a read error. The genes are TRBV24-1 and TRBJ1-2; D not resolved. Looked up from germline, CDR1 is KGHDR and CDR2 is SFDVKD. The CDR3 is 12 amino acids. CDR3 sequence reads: CAASDPSYGYTF. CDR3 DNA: TGTGCCGCCAGTGACCCATCCTATGGCTACACCTTC.

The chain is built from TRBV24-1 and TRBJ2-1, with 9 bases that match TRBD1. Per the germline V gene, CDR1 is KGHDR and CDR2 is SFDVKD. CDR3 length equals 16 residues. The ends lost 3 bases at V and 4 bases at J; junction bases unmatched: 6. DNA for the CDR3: TGTGCCACCAGTGATCCCGGGACAGGGAAGTACAATGAGCAGTTCTTC. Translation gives CATSDPGTGKYNEQFF.

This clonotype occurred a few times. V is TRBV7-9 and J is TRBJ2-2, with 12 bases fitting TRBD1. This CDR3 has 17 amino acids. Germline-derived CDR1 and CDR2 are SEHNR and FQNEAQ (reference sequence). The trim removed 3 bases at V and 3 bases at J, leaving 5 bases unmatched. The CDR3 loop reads CASSLGQGAMDTGELFF. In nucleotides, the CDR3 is TGTGCCAGCAGCTTGGGACAGGGGGCGATGGACACCGGGGAGCTGTTTTTT.

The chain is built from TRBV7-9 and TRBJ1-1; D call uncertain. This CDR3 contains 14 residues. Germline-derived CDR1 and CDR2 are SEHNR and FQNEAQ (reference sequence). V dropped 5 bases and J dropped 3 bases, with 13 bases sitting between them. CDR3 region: CASSQEPDYTEAFF. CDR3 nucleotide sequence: TGTGCCAGCAGCCAAGAGCCGGATTACACTGAAGCTTTCTTT.

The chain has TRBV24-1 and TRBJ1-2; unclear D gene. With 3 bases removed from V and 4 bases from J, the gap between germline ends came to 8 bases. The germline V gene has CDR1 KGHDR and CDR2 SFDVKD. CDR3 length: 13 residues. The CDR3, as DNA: TGTGCCACCAGTGATCTTGGAAGCTATGGCTACACCTTC. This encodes CATSDLGSYGYTF.

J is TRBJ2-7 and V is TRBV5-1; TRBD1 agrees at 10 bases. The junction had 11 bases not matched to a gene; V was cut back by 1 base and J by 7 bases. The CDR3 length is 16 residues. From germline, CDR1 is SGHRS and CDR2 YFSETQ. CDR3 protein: CASSLTGTGAVGEQYF. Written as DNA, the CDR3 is TGCGCCAGCAGCTTGACCGGGACAGGGGCGGTCGGGGAGCAGTACTTC.

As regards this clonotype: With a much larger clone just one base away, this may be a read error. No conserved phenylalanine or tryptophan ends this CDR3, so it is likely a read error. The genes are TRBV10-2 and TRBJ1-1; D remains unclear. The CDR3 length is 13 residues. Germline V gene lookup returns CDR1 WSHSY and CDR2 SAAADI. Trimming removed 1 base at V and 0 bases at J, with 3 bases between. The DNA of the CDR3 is TGCGCCAGCAGTGAGTTCTTGAACACTGAAGCTTTCTGT. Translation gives CASSEFLNTEAFC.

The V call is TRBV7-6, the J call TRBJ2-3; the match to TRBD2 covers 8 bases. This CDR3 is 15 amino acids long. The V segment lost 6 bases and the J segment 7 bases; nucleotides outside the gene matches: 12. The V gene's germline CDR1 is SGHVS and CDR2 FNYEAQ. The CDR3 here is CASSPAGVSPNTQYF. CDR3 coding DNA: TGTGCCAGCAGTCCAGCGGGAGTAAGTCCGAATACGCAGTATTTT.

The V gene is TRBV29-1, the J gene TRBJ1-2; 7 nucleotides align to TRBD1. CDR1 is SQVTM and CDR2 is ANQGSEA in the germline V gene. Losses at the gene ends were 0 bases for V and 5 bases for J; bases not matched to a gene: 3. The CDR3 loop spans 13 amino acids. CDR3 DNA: TGCAGCGTTGAAGATCAGGGGGGTTATGGCTACACCTTC. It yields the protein CSVEDQGGYGYTF.

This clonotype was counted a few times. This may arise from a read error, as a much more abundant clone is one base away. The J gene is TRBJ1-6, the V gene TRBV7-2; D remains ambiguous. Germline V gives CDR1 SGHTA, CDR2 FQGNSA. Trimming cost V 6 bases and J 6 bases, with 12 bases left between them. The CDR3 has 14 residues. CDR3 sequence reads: CASRSLDPNSPLHF. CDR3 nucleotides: TGTGCCAGCAGAAGTCTAGACCCTAATTCACCCCTCCACTTT.

The CDR3 DNA is TGCAGTGCTAGACAAGCGGGAGGTTTATCCTACGAGCAGTACTTC. Protein: CSARQAGGLSYEQYF. The rearrangement links TRBV20-1 to TRBJ2-7; TRBD2 matches 9 bases. The germline gives CDR1 DFQATT, CDR2 SNEGSKA (reference sequence). This CDR3 contains 15 residues. V dropped 2 bases and J dropped 1; count of bases not matched to a gene: 6.

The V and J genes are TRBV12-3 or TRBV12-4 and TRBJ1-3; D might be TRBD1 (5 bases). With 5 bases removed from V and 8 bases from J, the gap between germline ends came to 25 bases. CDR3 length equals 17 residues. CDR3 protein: CASSLSGVGGSKDTIYF. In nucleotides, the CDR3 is TGTGCCAGCAGTCTTAGTGGAGTCGGGGGTTCTAAGGACACCATATATTTT.